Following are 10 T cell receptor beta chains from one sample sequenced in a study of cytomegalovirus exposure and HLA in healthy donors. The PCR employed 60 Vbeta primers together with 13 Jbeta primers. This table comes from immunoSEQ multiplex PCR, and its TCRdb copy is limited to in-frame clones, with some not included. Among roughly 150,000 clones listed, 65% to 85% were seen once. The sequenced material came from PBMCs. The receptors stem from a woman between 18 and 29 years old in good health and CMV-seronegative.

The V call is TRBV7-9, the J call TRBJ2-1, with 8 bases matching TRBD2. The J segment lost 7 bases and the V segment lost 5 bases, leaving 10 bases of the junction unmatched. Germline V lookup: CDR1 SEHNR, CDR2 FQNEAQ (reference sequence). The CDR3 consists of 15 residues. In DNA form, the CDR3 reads TGTGCCAGCAGCCGCTCTGGACAGCGGGGGAATGAGCAGTTCTTC. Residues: CASSRSGQRGNEQFF.

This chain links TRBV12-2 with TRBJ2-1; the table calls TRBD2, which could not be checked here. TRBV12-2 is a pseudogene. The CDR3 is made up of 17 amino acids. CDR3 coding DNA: TGTGCAAGTCGCCGGACTAGCGGGAATATAAGATACGGTGAGCAGTTCTTC. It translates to CASRRTSGNIRYGEQFF.

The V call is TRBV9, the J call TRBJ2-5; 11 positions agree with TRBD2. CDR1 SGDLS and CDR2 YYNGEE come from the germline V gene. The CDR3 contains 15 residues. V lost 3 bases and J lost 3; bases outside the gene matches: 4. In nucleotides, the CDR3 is TGTGCCAGCAGCGGTAGCGGGGGGGCCAAAGAGACCCAGTACTTC. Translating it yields CASSGSGGAKETQYF.

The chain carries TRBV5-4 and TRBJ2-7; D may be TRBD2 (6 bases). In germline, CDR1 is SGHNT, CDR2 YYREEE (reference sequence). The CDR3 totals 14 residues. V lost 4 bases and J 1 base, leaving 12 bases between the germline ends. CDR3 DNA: TGTGCCAGCAGCATGGATAGCGGTTCCTACGAGCAGTACTTC. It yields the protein CASSMDSGSYEQYF.

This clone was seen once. CDR3 loop: CASSLPTVPRSEQYF. As DNA, the CDR3 is TGTGCCAGCAGTTTACCGACAGTTCCTCGGTCCGAGCAGTACTTC. The chain joins TRBV28 to TRBJ2-7, with D possibly matching TRBD1 (5 bases). Germline V CDR1 and CDR2: MDHEN, SYDVKM. The V end lost 2 bases, the J end lost 6 bases, and 17 bases lay between the germline ends. The CDR3 has 15 residues.

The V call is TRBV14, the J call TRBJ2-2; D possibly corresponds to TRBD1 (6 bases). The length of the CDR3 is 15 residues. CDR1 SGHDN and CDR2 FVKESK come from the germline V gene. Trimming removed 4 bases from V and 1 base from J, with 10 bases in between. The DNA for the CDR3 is TGTGCCAGCAGCCGGACAGCCTTGAACACCGGGGAGCTGTTTTTT. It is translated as CASSRTALNTGELFF.

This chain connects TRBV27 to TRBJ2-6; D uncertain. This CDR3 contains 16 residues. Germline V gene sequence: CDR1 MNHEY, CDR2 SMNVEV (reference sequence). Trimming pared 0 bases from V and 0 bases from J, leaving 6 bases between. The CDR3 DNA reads TGTGCCAGCAGTTTATCGGCTGGCTCTGGGGCCAACGTCCTGACTTTC. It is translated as CASSLSAGSGANVLTF.

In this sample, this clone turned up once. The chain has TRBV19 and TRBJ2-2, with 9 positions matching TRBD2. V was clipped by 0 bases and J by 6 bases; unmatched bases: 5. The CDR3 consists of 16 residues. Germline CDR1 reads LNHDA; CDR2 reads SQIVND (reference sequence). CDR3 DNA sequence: TGTGCCAGTAGTATAGATCGGGCTAGCGGGGCCGGGGAGCTGTTTTTT. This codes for CASSIDRASGAGELFF.

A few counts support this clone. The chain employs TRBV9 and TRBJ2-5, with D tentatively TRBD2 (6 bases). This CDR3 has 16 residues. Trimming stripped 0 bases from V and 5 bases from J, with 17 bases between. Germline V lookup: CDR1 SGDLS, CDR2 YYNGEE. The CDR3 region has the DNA TGTGCCAGCAGCGTAGGGGGACTCCCGACGCGTGAGACCCAGTACTTC. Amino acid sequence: CASSVGGLPTRETQYF.

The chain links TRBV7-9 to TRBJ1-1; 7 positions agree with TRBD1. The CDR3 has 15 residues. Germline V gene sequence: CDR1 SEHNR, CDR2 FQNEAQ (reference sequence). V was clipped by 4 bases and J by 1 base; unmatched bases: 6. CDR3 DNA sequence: TGTGCCAGCAGCTCAGTACAGGGGACGAACACTGAAGCTTTCTTT. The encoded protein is CASSSVQGTNTEAFF. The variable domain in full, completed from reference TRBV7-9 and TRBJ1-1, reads DTGVSQNPRHKITKRGQNVTFRCDPISEHNRLYWYRQTLGQGPEFLTYFQNEAQLEKSRLLSDRFSAERPKGSFSTLEIQRTEQGDSAMYLCASSSVQGTNTEAFFGQGTRLTVV.